The clone carrying this T cell receptor beta chain was seen a handful of times. Its antigen is still unknown. Germline values: CDR1 MGHRA, CDR2 YSYEKL. Trimming removed 7 bases at V and 4 bases at J, with 22 bases between. The CDR3 sequence is 16 residues long. The data were taken from a study of T cell repertoires in cytomegalovirus infection. Background on the study: Recently identified HLA-C-restricted CMV epitopes were used, and well-studied HLA-B-restricted CMV epitopes were used as well. Regarding the study as a whole: Clonotypes of TCR beta that were HLA-C-restricted and CMV-specific dominated the ex vivo response. Summed frequency of public TCR beta families distinguished CMV carriers with the relevant HLA.

A single record per CDR3 protein comes from TCRdb applying MiXCR to the reads. Of approximately 390,000 distinct CDR3 sequences in the sample, just under 35% were seen once. The genes are TRBV4-1 and TRBJ1-2; no clear D gene. The source is a human donor in good health (CMV status not recorded). Some clones in this sample may be carry-over from other donors' samples. This sample comprised cultured PBMCs, obtained from culture after CMV antigen stimulation. The CDR3 region has the DNA TGCGCCAGCACAAACCTCCTAGGTGGACGAGTCTATGGCTACACCTTC. This encodes CASTNLLGGRVYGYTF.